This TCR beta chain was observed in a study of response to subunit inactivated influenza vaccine. This clonotype occurred many times. This CDR3 spans 16 amino acids. V was pared by 6 bases and J by 3 bases, with 18 bases between. In germline, CDR1 is MDHEN, CDR2 SYDVKM. TCRdb itself ran the RT-PCR reads through MiXCR, one entry per CDR3 protein. The profile shows about 540,000 distinct CDR3 sequences, under 30% of them singletons. The data also belong to a second study, concerning T cells expressing NK-cell markers. That source reports: 5'RACE template switching with UMIs generated TCR beta cDNA.

The gene calls are TRBV28 and TRBJ2-1; the D gene is possibly TRBD2 (6 bases). Sequences were derived from CD4+ T cells sorted from PBMCs, sampled 11 to 12 days after vaccination. The sequence was obtained from a man aged 45-65 years who received an inactivated influenza vaccine. The CDR3: CASSPSRDFGYNEQFF. The DNA for the CDR3 is TGTGCCAGCAGCCCTTCGAGGGACTTTGGCTACAATGAGCAGTTCTTC. Using reference TRBV28 and TRBJ2-1 for the parts outside the CDR3, the full variable domain is DVKVTQSSRYLVKRTGEKVFLECVQDMDHENMFWYRQDPGLGLRLIYFSYDVKMKEKGDIPEGYSVSREKKERFSLILESASTNQTSMYLCASSPSRDFGYNEQFFGPGTRLTVL.